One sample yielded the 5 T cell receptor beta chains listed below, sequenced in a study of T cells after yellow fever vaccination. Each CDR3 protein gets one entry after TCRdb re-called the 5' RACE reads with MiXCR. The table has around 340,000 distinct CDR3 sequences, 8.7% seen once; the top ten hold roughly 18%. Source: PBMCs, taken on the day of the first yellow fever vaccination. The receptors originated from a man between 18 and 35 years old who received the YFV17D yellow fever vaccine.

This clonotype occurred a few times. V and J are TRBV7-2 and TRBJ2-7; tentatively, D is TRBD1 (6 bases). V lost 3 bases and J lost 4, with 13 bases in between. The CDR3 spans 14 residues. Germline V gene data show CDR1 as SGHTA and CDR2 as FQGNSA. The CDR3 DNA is TGTGCCAGCAGCTTCTCCGGGACACGGTACGAGCAGTACTTC. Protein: CASSFSGTRYEQYF.

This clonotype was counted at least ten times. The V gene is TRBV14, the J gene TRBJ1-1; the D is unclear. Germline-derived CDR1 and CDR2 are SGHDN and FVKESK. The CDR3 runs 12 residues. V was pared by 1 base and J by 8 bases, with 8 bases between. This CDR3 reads CASSQVGGEAFF. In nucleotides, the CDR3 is TGTGCCAGCAGCCAAGTTGGAGGGGAAGCTTTCTTT.

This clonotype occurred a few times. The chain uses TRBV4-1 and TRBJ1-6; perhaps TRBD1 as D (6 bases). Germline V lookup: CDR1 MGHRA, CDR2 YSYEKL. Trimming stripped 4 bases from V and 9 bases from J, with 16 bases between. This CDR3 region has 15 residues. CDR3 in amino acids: CASSPSGAVGSPLHF. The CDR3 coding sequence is TGCGCCAGCAGCCCATCAGGGGCGGTGGGTTCACCCCTCCACTTT.

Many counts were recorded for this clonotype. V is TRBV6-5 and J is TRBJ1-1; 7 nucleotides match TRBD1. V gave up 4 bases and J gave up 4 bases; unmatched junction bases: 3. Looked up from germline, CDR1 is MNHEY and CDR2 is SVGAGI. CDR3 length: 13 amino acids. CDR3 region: CASSLYRGTEAFF. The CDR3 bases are TGTGCCAGCAGTTTGTACAGGGGCACTGAAGCTTTCTTT.

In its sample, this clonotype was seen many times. Here the CDR3 reads CSASHSQGVYGYTF. In nucleotides, the CDR3 is TGCAGTGCTAGCCACTCCCAGGGGGTCTATGGCTACACCTTC. This chain joins TRBV20-1 and TRBJ1-2; 7 positions agree with TRBD1. V lost 3 bases, J lost 4 bases, and 8 bases stayed unmatched. CDR3 size: 14 residues. Germline V lookup: CDR1 DFQATT, CDR2 SNEGSKA (reference sequence).